These 20 T cell receptor beta chains came from one sample sequenced in a study of blood T cell repertoires in COVID-19. Sequencing was performed with immunoSEQ multiplex PCR; in TCRdb, only in-frame clones are kept and a portion is missing. This sample has around 300,000 clones, with 70% to 90% found just once. Sequenced material: peripheral blood. The receptors shown here come from a woman aged 70-85 years with acute or convalescent COVID-19.

The chain uses TRBV13 and TRBJ1-4, with D unclear. V was cut by 3 bases and J by 7 bases, with 9 bases left in between. Germline V gene lookup returns CDR1 PRHDT and CDR2 FYEKMQ (reference sequence). This CDR3 is built from 13 residues. DNA of the CDR3: TGTGCCAGCAGCTTCGGACGGGGTGAAAAACTGTTTTTT. Its translation: CASSFGRGEKLFF.

To note about this clone: The same CDR3 arises from other DNA sequences in this sample as well. The chain recombines TRBV3-1 (or the pseudogene TRBV3-2) with TRBJ1-1; no reliable D call. Trimming took off 3 bases at V and 1 base at J, with 6 bases between the two ends. The V gene's germline CDR1 is LGHDT and CDR2 YNNKEL (reference sequence). The CDR3 has 13 residues. The CDR3 DNA follows: TGTGCCAGCAGCCACGGCGGGAACACTGAAGCTTTCTTT. Amino acids: CASSHGGNTEAFF.

The CDR3 here is CASSSGPGQLSYNEQFF. The CDR3 nucleotides read TGTGCCAGCAGCTCCGGCCCGGGACAGCTCTCCTACAATGAGCAGTTCTTC. The chain uses TRBV5-4 and TRBJ2-1, with 7 bases fitting TRBD1. Unmatched junction bases numbered 9, after V lost 3 bases and J lost 0 bases. CDR3 size: 17 residues. Germline-derived CDR1 and CDR2 are SGHNT and YYREEE (reference sequence).

The chain combines TRBV14 with TRBJ1-2, with a possible D match to TRBD1 (6 bases). Deletions cut 3 bases from V and 10 bases from J, with 15 bases between. Germline CDR1 is SGHDN and CDR2 is FVKESK. CDR3 length: 13 residues. The CDR3 region has the DNA TGTGCCAGCAGCCAGTCGACAGGCCTCCACTACACCTTC. Translating gives CASSQSTGLHYTF. The entire variable domain, with the rest obtained from reference TRBV14 and TRBJ1-2, is as follows: EAGVTQFPSHSVIEKGQTVTLRCDPISGHDNLYWYRRVMGKEIKFLLHFVKESKQDESGMPNNRFLAERTGGTYSTLKVQPAELEDSGVYFCASSQSTGLHYTFGSGTRLTVV.

The chain joins TRBV7-8 to TRBJ2-7; TRBD1 matches at 7 bases. CDR3 length: 14 amino acids. CDR1 SGHVS and CDR2 FQNEAQ come from the germline V gene. The ends lost 5 bases at V and 4 bases at J; junction bases unmatched: 8. The CDR3 DNA reads TGTGCCAGCAGCCCCGGACAGGCGTTGTACGAGCAGTACTTC. As protein: CASSPGQALYEQYF.

The chain carries TRBV6-5 and TRBJ2-1; 10 bases align to TRBD1. This CDR3 is built from 15 residues. The V gene's germline CDR1 is MNHEY and CDR2 SVGAGI. Germline trimming cut 6 bases from V and 9 bases from J; bases unmatched to any gene: 11. For the CDR3, the DNA is TGTGCCAGCAGCGGTTACCGGGACAGGGGAGGTGAGCAGTTCTTC. Amino acids: CASSGYRDRGGEQFF.

The genes are TRBV3-1 (or the pseudogene TRBV3-2) and TRBJ1-3, with TRBD1 as a possible D gene (5 bases). V was trimmed by 4 bases and J by 3 bases, leaving 10 bases between them. Germline V gene data show CDR1 as LGHDT and CDR2 as YNNKEL (reference sequence). The CDR3 length is 14 residues. The CDR3 DNA is TGTGCCAGCAGCCTAGGACATGTTGGAAACACCATATATTTT. Amino acids: CASSLGHVGNTIYF.

This chain links TRBV27 with TRBJ2-3; 14 bases fit TRBD2. This CDR3 has 15 amino acids. The J segment lost 9 bases and the V segment lost 5 bases, leaving 7 bases of the junction unmatched. In germline, CDR1 is MNHEY, CDR2 SMNVEV (reference sequence). Written as DNA, the CDR3 is TGTGCCAGCAGTCCCCGGACTAGCGGGGGGCAAACGCAGTATTTT. Its translation: CASSPRTSGGQTQYF.

This clone was observed a single time. V is TRBV24-1 and J is TRBJ2-1, with TRBD2 matching over 9 bases. Germline values: CDR1 KGHDR, CDR2 SFDVKD. The ends lost 5 bases at V and 15 bases at J; junction bases unmatched: 10. The CDR3 runs to 13 residues. CDR3 bases: TGTGCCACCAGTGGGCCTAGCGGGGAAAATCTGTTCTTC. It translates to CATSGPSGENLFF.

The chain has TRBV5-1 and TRBJ2-5; 10 bases are shared with TRBD2. Germline lookup yields CDR1 SGHRS and CDR2 YFSETQ. The CDR3 has 16 residues. V dropped 4 bases and J dropped 2; count of bases not matched to a gene: 8. The CDR3 region has the DNA TGCGCCAGCAGCCTGGCGCCTAGCGGGGGACAAGAGACCCAGTACTTC. Amino acid sequence: CASSLAPSGGQETQYF.

V and J are TRBV7-9 and TRBJ1-2, with 7 bases aligning to TRBD1. CDR3 size: 13 residues. J lost 4 bases, V lost 4 bases, and 3 bases had no gene match. Germline CDR1 is SEHNR and CDR2 is FQNEAQ (reference sequence). The CDR3 DNA is TGTGCCAGCAGCTCCGGGACAGCCTATGGCTACACCTTC. Translation gives CASSSGTAYGYTF.

This sequence joins TRBV12-3 or TRBV12-4 and TRBJ2-2, with D unresolved. V lost 6 bases to trimming and J lost 4 bases, with 9 bases between them. CDR3 length equals 13 residues. The CDR3 coding sequence is TGTGCCAGCAGCCGCGCGTCCACCGGGGAGCTGTTTTTT. Residues: CASSRASTGELFF.

V usage is TRBV5-1 and J usage is TRBJ2-5, with 8 bases that match TRBD2. The CDR3 totals 14 residues. Unmatched junction bases numbered 7, after V lost 4 bases and J lost 5 bases. From germline, CDR1 is SGHRS and CDR2 YFSETQ. The CDR3, as DNA: TGCGCCAGCAGCCCGCGGGGGGCCCAGGAGACCCAGTACTTC. Protein product: CASSPRGAQETQYF.

This chain links TRBV5-4 with TRBJ2-5, with 12 bases that match TRBD2. This CDR3 region has 16 residues. CDR1 and CDR2 from the germline V gene are SGHNT and YYREEE (reference sequence). The V and J ends lost 4 bases and 2 bases, in that order; junction bases with no gene match: 6. The CDR3: CASSPTSGGIQETQYF. The CDR3 region has the DNA TGTGCCAGCAGCCCAACTAGCGGGGGGATTCAAGAGACCCAGTACTTC. The variable domain in full, completed from reference TRBV5-4 and TRBJ2-5, reads ETGVTQSPTHLIKTRGQQVTLRCSSQSGHNTVSWYQQALGQGPQFIFQYYREEENGRGNFPPRFSGLQFPNYSSELNVNALELDDSALYLCASSPTSGGIQETQYFGPGTRLLVL.

The chain links TRBV18 to TRBJ2-3, with TRBD1 identical over 7 bases. The CDR3 runs 15 residues. With V trimmed by 5 bases and J by 1 base, 6 bases remained unmatched. Germline loops: CDR1 KGHSH, CDR2 LQKENI. The CDR3 region has the DNA TGTGCCAGCTCAGGACGGCAGGGGGGCACAGATACGCAGTATTTT. Amino acid sequence: CASSGRQGGTDTQYF.

A few counts support this clone. J is TRBJ1-2 and V is TRBV25-1, with 8 bases identical to TRBD1. Germline loops: CDR1 MGHDK, CDR2 SYGVNS. V shed 5 bases, J shed 7 bases, and the junction held 6 bases outside the gene matches. The CDR3 spans 13 residues. The CDR3 reads CASSRTGSGGYTF. The CDR3, as DNA: TGTGCCAGCAGTCGGACAGGGAGCGGTGGCTACACCTTC.

The chain carries TRBV5-1 and TRBJ1-2; 10 bases match TRBD1. The junction had 8 bases not matched to a gene; V was cut back by 0 bases and J by 3 bases. Germline-derived CDR1 and CDR2 are SGHRS and YFSETQ. The CDR3 loop spans 17 amino acids. The chain's CDR3 is CASSLGGGDRGHYGYTF. The CDR3 DNA sequence: TGCGCCAGCAGCTTGGGAGGTGGGGACAGGGGACACTATGGCTACACCTTC.

The rearrangement uses TRBV11-2 and TRBJ2-3; D is unclear. The CDR3 sequence is 15 residues long. V was clipped by 3 bases and J by 0 bases, with 10 bases between them. From germline, CDR1 is SGHAT and CDR2 FQNNGV. CDR3 in DNA: TGTGCCAGCAGCTTGGGCCGTTCTAGCACAGATACGCAGTATTTT. Translated: CASSLGRSSTDTQYF.

This chain connects TRBV2 to TRBJ2-2; weak D call: TRBD1 (5 bases). V was trimmed by 1 base and J by 6 bases, leaving 9 bases between them. This CDR3 is built from 14 residues. CDR1 is SNHLY and CDR2 is FYNNEI in the germline V gene. The CDR3 protein is CASSEVPRAGELFF. The CDR3 DNA reads TGTGCCAGCAGTGAAGTCCCCAGGGCCGGGGAGCTGTTTTTT.

This clone has only a few counts. The chain is built from TRBV6-1 and TRBJ1-5; D is ambiguous. The V end lost 2 bases, the J end lost 2 bases, and 4 bases lay between the germline ends. From germline, CDR1 is MNHNS and CDR2 SASEGT. The CDR3 extends over 13 amino acids. The CDR3 spells CASSESGNQPQHF. In DNA form, the CDR3 reads TGTGCCAGCAGTGAATCAGGCAATCAGCCCCAGCATTTT.